The clone carrying this TCR beta chain has a single count. Its antigen is not identified. The CDR3 runs 20 residues. Unmatched junction bases numbered 8, after V lost 1 base and J lost 0 bases. CDR1 SGHVS and CDR2 FNYEAQ come from the germline V gene. This entry comes from a study of cytomegalovirus exposure and HLA in healthy donors. The PCR had 60 Vbeta and 13 Jbeta primers. Clones were sequenced by immunoSEQ multiplex PCR, and TCRdb holds only the in-frame ones, with some missing. This table holds about 140,000 clones, roughly four fifths found once. At sampling all donors were nominally healthy, likely with unrecorded immune exposures. The study's findings and limits: The authors listed around 150 TCR beta chains as cytomegalovirus-associated. Reports credit the classifier with highly specific, highly sensitive diagnosis of cytomegalovirus status. In a later analysis, productive TCRs from donors in an Asian-associated ancestry cluster reportedly carried fewer N-insertions than the cohort mean.

The TCR originated in a man aged 25-45 years in good health and CMV-seropositive. The sample was PBMCs. The V gene is TRBV7-6, the J gene TRBJ2-6, with 11 bases identical to TRBD2. The CDR3 DNA reads as TGTGCCAGCAGCTTAGTAACGGTAGCGGGGGGGAGCTCTGGGGCCAACGTCCTGACTTTC. It specifies CASSLVTVAGGSSGANVLTF.